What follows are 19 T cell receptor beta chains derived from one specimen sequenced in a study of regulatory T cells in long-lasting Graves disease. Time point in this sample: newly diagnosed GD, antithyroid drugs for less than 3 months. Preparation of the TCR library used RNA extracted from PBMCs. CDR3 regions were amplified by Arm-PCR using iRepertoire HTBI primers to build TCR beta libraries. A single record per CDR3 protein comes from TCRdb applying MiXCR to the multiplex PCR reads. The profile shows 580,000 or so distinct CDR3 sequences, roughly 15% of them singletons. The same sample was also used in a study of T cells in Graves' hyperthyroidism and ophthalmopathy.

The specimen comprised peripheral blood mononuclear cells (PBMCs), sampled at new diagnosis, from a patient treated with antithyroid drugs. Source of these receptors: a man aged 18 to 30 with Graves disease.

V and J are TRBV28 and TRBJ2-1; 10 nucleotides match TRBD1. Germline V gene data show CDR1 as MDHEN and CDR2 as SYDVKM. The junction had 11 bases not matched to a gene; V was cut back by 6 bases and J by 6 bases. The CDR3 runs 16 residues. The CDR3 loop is CASSPVDRGRFNEQFF. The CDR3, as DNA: TGTGCCAGCAGCCCCGTCGACAGGGGGCGCTTCAATGAGCAGTTCTTC.

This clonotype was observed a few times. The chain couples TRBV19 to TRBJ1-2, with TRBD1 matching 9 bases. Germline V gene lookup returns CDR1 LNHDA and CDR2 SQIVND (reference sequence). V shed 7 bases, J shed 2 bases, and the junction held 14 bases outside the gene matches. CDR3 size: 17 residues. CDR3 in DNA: TGTGCCAGTACCTCACCCCGTCCGGGACAGGGCAACTATGGCTACACCTTC. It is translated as CASTSPRPGQGNYGYTF.

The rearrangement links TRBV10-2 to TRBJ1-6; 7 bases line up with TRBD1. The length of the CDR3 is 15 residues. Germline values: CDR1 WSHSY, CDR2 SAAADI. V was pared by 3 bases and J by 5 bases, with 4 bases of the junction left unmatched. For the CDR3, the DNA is TGCGCCAGCAGTGAAGTGGGGACAGATAATTCACCCCTCCACTTT. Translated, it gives CASSEVGTDNSPLHF.

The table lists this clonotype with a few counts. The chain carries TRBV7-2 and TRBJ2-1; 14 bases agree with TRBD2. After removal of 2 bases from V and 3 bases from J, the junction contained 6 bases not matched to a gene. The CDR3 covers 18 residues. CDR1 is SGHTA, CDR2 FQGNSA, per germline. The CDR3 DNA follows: TGTGCCAGCAGCTTATTGGGACTAGCGGGAGCAAACTACAATGAGCAGTTCTTC. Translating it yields CASSLLGLAGANYNEQFF.

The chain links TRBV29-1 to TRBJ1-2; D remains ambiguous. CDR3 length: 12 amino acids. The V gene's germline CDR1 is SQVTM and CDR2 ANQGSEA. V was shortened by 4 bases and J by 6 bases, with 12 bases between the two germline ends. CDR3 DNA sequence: TGCAGCGTTGCCGGGCCGATAGATGGCTACACCTTC. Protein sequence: CSVAGPIDGYTF.

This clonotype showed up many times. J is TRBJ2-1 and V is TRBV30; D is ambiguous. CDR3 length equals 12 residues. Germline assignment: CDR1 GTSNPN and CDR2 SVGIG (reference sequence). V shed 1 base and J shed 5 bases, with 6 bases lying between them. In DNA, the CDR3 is TGTGCCTGGAGTGACAGACACAATGAGCAGTTCTTC. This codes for CAWSDRHNEQFF.

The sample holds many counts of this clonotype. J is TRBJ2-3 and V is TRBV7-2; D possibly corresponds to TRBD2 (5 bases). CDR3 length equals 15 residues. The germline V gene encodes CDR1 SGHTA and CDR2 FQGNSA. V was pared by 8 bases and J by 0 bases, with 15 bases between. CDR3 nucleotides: TGTGCCAGCTTCGACTACCACCCTAGCACAGATACGCAGTATTTT. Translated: CASFDYHPSTDTQYF.

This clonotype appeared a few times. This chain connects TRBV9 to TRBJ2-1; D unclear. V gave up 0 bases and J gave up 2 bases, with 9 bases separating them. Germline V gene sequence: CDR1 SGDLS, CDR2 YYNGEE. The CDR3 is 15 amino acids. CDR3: CASSVGLDAYNEQFF. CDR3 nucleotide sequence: TGTGCCAGCAGCGTAGGGCTAGATGCCTACAATGAGCAGTTCTTC.

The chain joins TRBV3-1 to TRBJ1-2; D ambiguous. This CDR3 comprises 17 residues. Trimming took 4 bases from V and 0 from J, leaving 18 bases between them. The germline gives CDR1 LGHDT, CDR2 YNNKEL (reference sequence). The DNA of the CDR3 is TGTGCCAGCAGCCGCCTCCCCCCCGGAGTAGCTAACTATGGCTACACCTTC. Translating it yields CASSRLPPGVANYGYTF.

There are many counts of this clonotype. The CDR3 DNA reads TGTGCCAGCAGTTTGAATCCCTACGAGCAGTACTTC. It specifies CASSLNPYEQYF. The rearrangement links TRBV12-3 or TRBV12-4 to TRBJ2-7; D unclear. The CDR3 is 12 residues long. Trimming shortened V by 3 bases and J by 2 bases, and 5 bases separated the two germline ends.

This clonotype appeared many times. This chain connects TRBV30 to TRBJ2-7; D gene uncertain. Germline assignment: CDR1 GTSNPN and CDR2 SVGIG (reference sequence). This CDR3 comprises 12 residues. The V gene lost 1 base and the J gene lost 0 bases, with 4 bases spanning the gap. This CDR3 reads CAWSASSYEQYF. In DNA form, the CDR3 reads TGTGCCTGGAGTGCTAGCTCCTACGAGCAGTACTTC.

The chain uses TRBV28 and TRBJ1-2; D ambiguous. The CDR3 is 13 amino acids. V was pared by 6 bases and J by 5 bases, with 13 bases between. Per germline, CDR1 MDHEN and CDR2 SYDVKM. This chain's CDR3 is CASRYSSSYGYTF. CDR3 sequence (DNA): TGTGCCAGCAGGTACTCCAGTTCGTATGGCTACACCTTC.

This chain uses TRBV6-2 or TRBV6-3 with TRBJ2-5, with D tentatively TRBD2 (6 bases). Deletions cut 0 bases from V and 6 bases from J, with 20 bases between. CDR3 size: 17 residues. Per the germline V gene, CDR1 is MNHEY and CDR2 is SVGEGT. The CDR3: CASSYSGFAGRQKTQYF. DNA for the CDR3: TGTGCCAGCAGTTACTCGGGTTTTGCAGGGAGGCAAAAGACCCAGTACTTC.

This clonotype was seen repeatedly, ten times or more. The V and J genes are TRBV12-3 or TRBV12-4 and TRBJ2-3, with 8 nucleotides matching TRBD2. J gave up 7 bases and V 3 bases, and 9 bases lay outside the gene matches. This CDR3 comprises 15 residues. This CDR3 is CASSLVAGSRYTQYF. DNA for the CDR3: TGTGCCAGCAGTTTGGTAGCGGGGTCACGATATACGCAGTATTTT.

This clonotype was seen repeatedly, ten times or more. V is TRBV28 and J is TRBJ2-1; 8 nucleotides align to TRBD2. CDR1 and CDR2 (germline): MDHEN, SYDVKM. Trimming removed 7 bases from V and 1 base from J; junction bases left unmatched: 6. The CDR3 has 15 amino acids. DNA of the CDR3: TGTGCCAGCACCTTCCCGGGGGGGTCCTACAATGAGCAGTTCTTC. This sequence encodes CASTFPGGSYNEQFF.

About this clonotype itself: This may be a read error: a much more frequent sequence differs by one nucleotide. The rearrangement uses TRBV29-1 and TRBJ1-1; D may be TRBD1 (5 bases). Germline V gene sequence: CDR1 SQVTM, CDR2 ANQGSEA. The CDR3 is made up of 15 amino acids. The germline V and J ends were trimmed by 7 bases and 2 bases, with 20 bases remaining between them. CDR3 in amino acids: CSAALQGTHNTEAFF. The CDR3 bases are TGCAGCGCCGCCCTTCAAGGGACTCATAACACTGAAGCTTTCTTT.

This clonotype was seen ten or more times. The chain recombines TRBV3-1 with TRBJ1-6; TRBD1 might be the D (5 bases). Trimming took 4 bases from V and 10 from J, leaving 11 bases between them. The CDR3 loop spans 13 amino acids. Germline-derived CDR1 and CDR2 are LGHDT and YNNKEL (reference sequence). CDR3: CASSRFGGSPLHF. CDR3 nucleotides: TGTGCCAGCAGCCGATTTGGGGGATCACCCCTCCACTTT.

The chain's CDR3 is CASSLSGARTEAFF. The CDR3 DNA follows: TGTGCCAGCAGTTTATCTGGGGCTCGGACTGAAGCTTTCTTT. The chain couples TRBV27 to TRBJ1-1; possibly TRBD1 for D (5 bases). The germline CDR1 and CDR2 sequences are MNHEY and SMNVEV (reference sequence). This CDR3 is 14 amino acids long. V lost 0 bases and J lost 5, with 10 bases in between.

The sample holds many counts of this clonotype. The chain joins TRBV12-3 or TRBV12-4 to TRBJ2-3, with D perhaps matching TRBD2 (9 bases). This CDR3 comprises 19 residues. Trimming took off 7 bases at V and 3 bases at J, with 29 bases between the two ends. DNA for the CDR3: TGTGCCAGCACCGCGACAGGGGAGGCCATCCTAGCGGGAACAGATACGCAGTATTTT. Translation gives CASTATGEAILAGTDTQYF.